This T cell receptor (beta chain) comes out of a study of T cell responses to AZD1222 COVID-19 vaccine. Overall study findings and caveats: CD4 TCRs linked to vaccination spanned spike, dominating at 160-218 and 743-854.

This table comes from immunoSEQ multiplex PCR, and its TCRdb copy is limited to in-frame clones, with some not included. The data hold 200,000 or so clones, with about 92% observed a single time. A remark on this clone: Its antigen is still unknown.

Germline values: CDR1 MDHEN, CDR2 SYDVKM. This CDR3 has 15 residues. Between the trimmed V and J ends, which lost 5 bases and 5 bases, there was a span of 16 bases. The clonotype was recovered from an adult in good health. The input for sequencing was peripheral blood, taken on day 0 of MenACWY control vaccination. The rearrangement joins TRBV28 to TRBJ1-5; D may be TRBD1 (5 bases). The CDR3: CASSLTGRRDQPQHF. The CDR3 bases are TGTGCCAGCAGTCTAACGGGACGTAGGGATCAGCCCCAGCATTTT.